This TCR beta chain was identified during a study of STAT3 mutations in large granular lymphocyte leukemia (dated by TCRdb to about 2019). The study in broad terms: In roughly half of the longitudinally sequenced T-LGLL patients, canonical activating STAT3 mutations were detected. Over half of the T-LGLL patients were given one or more immunosuppressive therapy regimens, and 40% of those treated had a hematologic response. Serial deep sequencing of TCRbeta CDR3 and STAT3 was performed in patients with T-cell large granular lymphocyte leukemia to reconstruct clonal hierarchy and dynamics. From an initial cohort of hundreds of LGL patients, around 17 representative T-LGLL cases were chosen for longitudinal sequencing of TCRbeta and STAT3. A couple of patients with natural killer LGL leukemia were also sequenced longitudinally as controls within the study. Each patient was sequenced at an average of 4 time points, ranging from 2 to 8 samplings. Summary of the overall study and its limitations: In 6 of 18 patients, TCR clonotype switching occurred after therapy, and every newly emerging clone was STAT3 wild type. All T-LGLL patients had at least one immunodominant TCRbeta clonotype, and roughly half had multiple immunodominant subclonotypes. Dominant TCR clone burden was found to exceed STAT3 mutant burden in several patients, suggesting that STAT3 mutation arose secondarily within a pre-expanded clone. Because no samples were available when a clone first appeared, clonal expansion was inferred from samplings taken at other points. Variable intervals between samplings and differing treatment regimens complicated linking therapy response to changes in TCR clonal burden. Persisting codominant clonotypes in some patients meant a small but highly pathogenic clone may have been missed.

DNA was extracted from blood mononuclear cells, and the same DNA was used for both TCR and STAT3 sequencing. In regard to this clone: Its antigen remains unidentified. Per-base qualities were not stored, and no clone one base away is much larger.

TCRbeta libraries were sequenced on an Illumina MiSeq, averaging roughly 41,000 productive templates per sample. Multiplex PCR amplification was used to generate TCRbeta CDR3 libraries with the immunoSEQ assay. As for how the authors treated the data: Repertoire diversity was calculated as previously defined, and values close to 0 indicated extremely monoclonal samples. TCRdb obtained this table from immuneACCESS and retained in-frame rearrangements with V and J assigned. These tables miss some clones; where compared with another copy, unresolved V genes account for less than half of the shortfall, and the remainder is unexplained. V, J and clone size were drawn from that table, and D and trimming were deduced from the DNA. The sample includes approximately 25,000 clones, with approximately 94% observed a single time. Under 7.5% of the sample belongs to the ten largest clones. The source material was peripheral blood mononuclear cells. The receptor was derived from a man aged 35-49 years with T-cell large granular lymphocyte leukemia. Some clones in this sample may be carry-over from other donors' samples. The age is the age at diagnosis.

The nucleotide sequence reads as follows: TGCGCCAGCAGCTTGGCGGGGGCCAGCACAGATACGCAGTATTTT. Protein translation: CASSLAGASTDTQYF. Recombination linked TRBV5-1 to TRBJ2-3; the D element could tentatively be TRBD1 or TRBD2, as 6 bases agree for each. For CDR1 and CDR2, the germline V gene lists SGHRS and YFSETQ. From its cysteine to its phenylalanine, the CDR3 spans 15 amino acids. Only the CDR3 portion is preserved as DNA: 45 bases, with reading frame beginning at the first base. Trimming at the junction amounts to 0 bases on V and 0 bases on J, and the germline ends lie 8 bases apart. The entire variable domain, with the stretches around the CDR3 drawn from the reference TRBV5-1 and TRBJ2-3 proteins, is KAGVTQTPRYLIKTRGQQVTLSCSPISGHRSVSWYQQTPGQGLQFLFEYFSETQRNKGNFPGRFSGRQFSNSRSEMNVSTLELGDSALYLCASSLAGASTDTQYFGPGTRLTVL.